The clone carrying this TCR beta chain was seen ten or more times. Its cognate antigen is unknown. Template material for amplifying TCR beta CDR3 regions consisted of RNA transcripts. During a first-round RT-PCR of the TCR CDR3, the HTBI primer set was used. TCRdb reanalysed the multiplex PCR reads using MiXCR and keeps one entry per CDR3 protein. The sample carries over 300,000 distinct CDR3 sequences, approximately 15% recorded once. CDR1 MDHEN and CDR2 SYDVKM come from the germline V gene. This CDR3 contains 14 residues. The V and J ends lost 6 bases and 4 bases respectively, with 15 bases between them. Exclusion criteria comprised uncontrolled infection, other autoimmune disease, pregnancy or lactation. Clinical symptoms, serum thyroxine, TRAb, thyroid ultrasound and orbital computed tomography established diagnosis. The entry originates in a study of T cells in Graves' hyperthyroidism and ophthalmopathy. Across the study: Peripheral blood sampling occurred at initial diagnosis, before any treatment.

Study observations and caveats: Ophthalmopathy was predicted by the model a median of 6.5 months ahead of onset.

The sequence was collected from a woman aged 55-75 years with Graves' hyperthyroidism. The chain links TRBV28 to TRBJ1-1; D may be TRBD1 (5 bases). Specimen: blood. This CDR3 is CASSLSWGSTEAFF. The CDR3 DNA follows: TGTGCCAGCAGCCTAAGTTGGGGGAGCACTGAAGCTTTCTTT.